The 9 T cell receptor beta chains listed next were all sequenced from one sample in a study of cytomegalovirus exposure and HLA in healthy donors. The PCR employed 60 Vbeta primers together with 13 Jbeta primers. The protocol was immunoSEQ multiplex PCR, while the TCRdb copy is restricted to in-frame clones and leaves out a portion. The repertoire consists of about 160,000 clones, with around 80% occurring once and the leading ten covering roughly 6.7%. Input material: PBMCs. These receptors were collected from a man aged 45-65 years in good health and CMV-seropositive.

The chain has TRBV15 and TRBJ1-3, with D possibly TRBD1 on 5 matching bases. V was trimmed by 0 bases and J by 3 bases, leaving 6 bases between them. The germline V gene encodes CDR1 LNHNV and CDR2 YYDKDF (reference sequence). The CDR3 has 14 amino acids. The DNA for the CDR3 is TGTGCCACCAGCAGAGATCAGGGTGGAAACACCATATATTTT. Its translation is CATSRDQGGNTIYF.

This chain joins TRBV5-4 and TRBJ2-2, with 8 bases matching TRBD1. V was clipped by 0 bases and J by 6 bases; unmatched bases: 7. CDR3 size: 16 residues. Germline CDR1 SGHNT, CDR2 YYREEE (reference sequence). The CDR3 region has the DNA TGTGCCAGCAGCTTGGGTGCAGGGGGCATTCCCGGGGAGCTGTTTTTT. It encodes CASSLGAGGIPGELFF.

V and J are TRBV19 and TRBJ1-5; a weak D match, TRBD1 (5 bases). V was shortened by 4 bases and J by 3 bases, with 13 bases between the two germline ends. The germline V gene has CDR1 LNHDA and CDR2 SQIVND (reference sequence). This CDR3 is 15 amino acids long. The CDR3 DNA sequence: TGTGCCAGTAGTACGATGGGTGGGGCCAATCAGCCCCAGCATTTT. Protein product: CASSTMGGANQPQHF.

This clone has a handful of counts. The chain carries TRBV12-5 and TRBJ2-2; D is perhaps TRBD1 (6 bases). Trimming stripped 5 bases from V and 4 bases from J, with 17 bases between. The germline gives CDR1 LGHNT, CDR2 FRNRAP. CDR3 length equals 16 residues. CDR3 region: CASGLLPDSITGELFF. The DNA for the CDR3 is TGTGCTAGTGGTCTCTTACCGGACAGCATCACCGGGGAGCTGTTTTTT.

The J gene is TRBJ2-1, the V gene TRBV5-5; TRBD2 matches 10 bases. V dropped 4 bases and J dropped 5; count of bases not matched to a gene: 6. The CDR3 covers 15 residues. From germline, CDR1 is SGHKS and CDR2 YYEKEE (reference sequence). CDR3 region: CASSPIAGGDNEQFF. CDR3 bases: TGTGCCAGCAGCCCCATAGCGGGAGGCGACAATGAGCAGTTCTTC.

This clone was recorded at least ten times. J is TRBJ1-1 and V is TRBV11-2; D unresolved. The germline CDR1 and CDR2 sequences are SGHAT and FQNNGV. This CDR3 contains 12 residues. V lost 5 bases, J lost 8 bases, and 12 bases lay in between. This chain's CDR3 is CASSPLTPEAFF. In nucleotides, the CDR3 is TGTGCCAGCAGCCCCCTGACACCAGAAGCTTTCTTT.

CDR3 nucleotides: TGTGCCAGCAGTTTATCCAGTCCCTCGACAGCAACCAACTACACCTTC. It translates to CASSLSSPSTATNYTF. The V and J genes are TRBV27 and TRBJ1-2, with D perhaps matching TRBD1 (5 bases). Trimming pared 0 bases from V and 10 bases from J, leaving 21 bases between. This CDR3 has 16 residues. Per germline, CDR1 MNHEY and CDR2 SMNVEV (reference sequence).

CDR3 in amino acids: CASSLLTGVGRADTQYF. CDR3 bases: TGTGCCAGCAGTCTGCTGACGGGAGTAGGCCGCGCAGATACGCAGTATTTT. The gene calls are TRBV5-8 and TRBJ2-3, with a weak D call TRBD2 (6 bases). CDR1 and CDR2 (germline): SGHTS, YDEGEE. This CDR3 is built from 17 residues. V shed 5 bases and J shed 4 bases, with 23 bases lying between them.

This chain joins TRBV19 and TRBJ2-1, with 14 bases fitting TRBD2. The CDR3 loop spans 17 amino acids. Germline CDR1 and CDR2: LNHDA and SQIVND (reference sequence). V shed 6 bases and J 7 bases; nucleotides not matched to a gene: 11. CDR3 loop: CASRTRGLAGDQNEQFF. The CDR3 nucleotides are TGTGCCAGTAGAACAAGGGGACTAGCGGGGGACCAGAATGAGCAGTTCTTC.